One sample yielded the 18 T cell receptor beta chains listed below, sequenced in a study of PD-L1 blockade in urothelial cancer. Libraries were prepared by immunoSEQ multiplex PCR; TCRdb keeps only in-frame clonotypes and omits some of them. This table holds 83,000 or so clones, 75% to 90% found once. Described time point: peripheral blood 6 weeks after treatment start. Sequenced material: PBMCs, taken around atezolizumab (anti-PD-L1) treatment. The origin of the receptors is an older man with urothelial cancer.

This chain joins TRBV7-8 and TRBJ1-1, with D hard to call. This CDR3 has 12 residues. Between the trimmed V and J ends, which lost 1 base and 3 bases, there was a span of 3 bases. Per germline, CDR1 SGHVS and CDR2 FQNEAQ. This CDR3 reads CASSLDYTEAFF. The CDR3 DNA follows: TGTGCCAGCAGCTTAGACTACACTGAAGCTTTCTTT.

The chain recombines TRBV27 with TRBJ1-4; D may be TRBD1 (5 bases). The CDR3 has 15 residues. Deletions cut 4 bases from V and 7 bases from J, with 16 bases between. Germline-derived CDR1 and CDR2 are MNHEY and SMNVEV (reference sequence). The CDR3 nucleotides are TGTGCCAGCAGTTCAGGGTTAGGGGTTAGTGAAAAACTGTTTTTT. Its protein product is CASSSGLGVSEKLFF. Full variable domain (rest looked up from reference TRBV27 and TRBJ1-4): EAQVTQNPRYLITVTGKKLTVTCSQNMNHEYMSWYRQDPGLGLRQIYYSMNVEVTDKGDVPEGYKVSRKEKRNFPLILESPSPNQTSLYFCASSSGLGVSEKLFFGSGTQLSVL.

The J gene is TRBJ2-3, the V gene TRBV28; TRBD2 agrees at 9 bases. CDR1 MDHEN and CDR2 SYDVKM come from the germline V gene. This CDR3 has 15 residues. V lost 6 bases, J lost 4 bases, and 8 bases stayed unmatched. CDR3 bases: TGTGCCAGCAGCCAAGCGGGGGGCGGGTCAGATACGCAGTATTTT. As protein: CASSQAGGGSDTQYF.

The chain couples TRBV9 to TRBJ1-1; D call uncertain. Trimming pared 3 bases from V and 2 bases from J, leaving 14 bases between. Germline V gene lookup returns CDR1 SGDLS and CDR2 YYNGEE. The CDR3 length is 15 residues. Written as DNA, the CDR3 is TGTGCCAGCAGCGGGGTTGGGGAGGGCAACACTGAAGCTTTCTTT. It yields the protein CASSGVGEGNTEAFF.

The V and J genes are TRBV6-1 and TRBJ1-3; 8 nucleotides match TRBD1. Germline CDR1 MNHNS, CDR2 SASEGT. V lost 9 bases to trimming and J lost 2 bases; unmatched junction nucleotides: 6. CDR3 size: 14 residues. CDR3 sequence: CASVTGVAGNTIYF. The CDR3 DNA reads as TGTGCCAGTGTGACAGGGGTTGCTGGAAACACCATATATTTT.

V is TRBV7-2 and J is TRBJ2-7; perhaps TRBD1 as D (6 bases). The CDR3 spans 14 residues. Germline CDR1 SGHTA, CDR2 FQGNSA. V was clipped by 5 bases and J by 3 bases, with 14 bases between them. The CDR3 spells CASSVQGILYEQYF. CDR3 DNA: TGTGCCAGCAGCGTACAGGGAATCCTCTACGAGCAGTACTTC.

This clone was counted a few times. The CDR3 DNA reads TGTGCCAGCAGCTTGGGGGGAGGCGGAATGGACATTCAGTACTTC. It yields the protein CASSLGGGGMDIQYF. This chain uses TRBV5-6 with TRBJ2-4; possibly TRBD2 for D (6 bases). This CDR3 is 15 amino acids long. The germline CDR1 and CDR2 sequences are SGHDT and YYEEEE. V was cut by 0 bases and J by 8 bases, with 15 bases left in between.

The chain couples TRBV6-6 to TRBJ1-1; possible D gene TRBD1, 5 bases. CDR1 and CDR2 (germline): MNHNY, SVGAGI (reference sequence). Trimming pared 6 bases from V and 0 bases from J, leaving 8 bases between. This CDR3 has 13 residues. The CDR3 spells CASSETVNTEAFF. CDR3 nucleotide sequence: TGTGCCAGCAGCGAGACAGTGAACACTGAAGCTTTCTTT.

The chain's CDR3 is CASSLDQGTAYEQYF. The CDR3 DNA is TGTGCCAGCAGCTTAGATCAGGGGACGGCCTACGAGCAGTACTTC. The gene calls are TRBV7-2 and TRBJ2-7, with D tentatively TRBD1 (6 bases). Trimming cost V 1 base and J 2 bases, with 12 bases left between them. CDR3 length: 15 residues. Germline CDR1 SGHTA, CDR2 FQGNSA.

The sample holds a few counts of this clone. The chain combines TRBV10-1 with TRBJ2-7; D remains unclear. In germline, CDR1 is WNHNN, CDR2 SYGVQD (reference sequence). The CDR3 has 12 amino acids. V lost 5 bases and J 0 bases, leaving 5 bases between the germline ends. The CDR3 DNA reads as TGCGCCAGCAGTTTCAGCTCCTACGAGCAGTACTTC. Encoded protein: CASSFSSYEQYF.

Ten or more counts support this clone. The chain carries TRBV11-3 and TRBJ2-7; 7 positions match TRBD2. Germline values: CDR1 SGHNT, CDR2 YENEEA. This CDR3 is built from 14 residues. V gave up 4 bases and J gave up 6 bases; unmatched junction bases: 9. This CDR3 is CASSSGTKSREQYF. The CDR3 DNA sequence: TGTGCCAGCAGCTCCGGGACTAAGAGTCGCGAGCAGTACTTC.

The rearrangement joins TRBV18 to TRBJ1-5; D not certain. The CDR3 totals 16 residues. V gave up 1 base and J gave up 2 bases, with 12 bases separating them. CDR1 is KGHSH and CDR2 is LQKENI in the germline V gene. CDR3 amino acids: CASSPLGSGGNQPQHF. CDR3 nucleotides: TGTGCCAGCTCACCACTAGGCTCCGGGGGCAATCAGCCCCAGCATTTT. The full variable domain, completed using reference TRBV18 and TRBJ1-5, is NAGVMQNPRHLVRRRGQEARLRCSPMKGHSHVYWYRQLPEEGLKFMVYLQKENIIDESGMPKERFSAEFPKEGPSILRIQQVVRGDSAAYFCASSPLGSGGNQPQHFGDGTRLSIL.

The chain links TRBV7-3 to TRBJ1-1; D is uncertain. CDR1 and CDR2 (germline): SGHTA, FQGTGA. The CDR3 runs to 14 residues. The V and J ends lost 6 bases and 0 bases respectively, with 11 bases between them. The CDR3 region has the DNA TGTGCCAGCAGACCGGCAGGCATGAACACTGAAGCTTTCTTT. This translates into CASRPAGMNTEAFF.

This rearrangement joins TRBV7-6 to TRBJ2-7; TRBD1 matches at 10 bases. CDR3 length: 12 amino acids. V dropped 4 bases and J dropped 10; count of bases not matched to a gene: 4. Germline assignment: CDR1 SGHVS and CDR2 FNYEAQ. CDR3 bases: TGTGCCAGCAGCTCAGGGACAGGGGAACAGTACTTC. Translated: CASSSGTGEQYF.

This clone showed up just once. The chain recombines TRBV7-2 with TRBJ2-7, with TRBD2 matching 13 bases. The CDR3 sequence is 14 residues long. Germline trimming cut 5 bases from V and 4 bases from J; bases unmatched to any gene: 2. Germline CDR1 reads SGHTA; CDR2 reads FQGNSA. CDR3 nucleotides: TGTGCCAGCAGCAAGACTAGCGGGAGGTACGAGCAGTACTTC. It specifies CASSKTSGRYEQYF.

CDR3 protein: CASSGQGVLAYEQYF. Written as DNA, the CDR3 is TGTGCCAGCAGTGGACAGGGGGTGCTAGCCTACGAGCAGTACTTC. The chain carries TRBV11-3 and TRBJ2-7; 10 bases align to TRBD1. The CDR3 runs 15 residues. CDR1 and CDR2 from the germline V gene are SGHNT and YENEEA. Unmatched junction bases numbered 7, after V lost 6 bases and J lost 2 bases.

The rearrangement uses TRBV5-6 and TRBJ1-5; D gene unclear. The germline V gene encodes CDR1 SGHDT and CDR2 YYEEEE. The CDR3 spans 14 residues. Trimming took 1 base from V and 0 from J, leaving 5 bases between them. The CDR3 loop is CASSLTGSNQPQHF. In DNA, the CDR3 is TGTGCCAGCAGCTTGACGGGTAGCAATCAGCCCCAGCATTTT.

This chain connects TRBV6-6 to TRBJ1-5; TRBD1 agrees at 8 bases. Germline V CDR1 and CDR2: MNHNY, SVGAGI (reference sequence). CDR3 size: 13 residues. V trimming: 6 bases; J trimming: 6 bases; junction bases outside the gene matches: 4. The chain's CDR3 is CASRDRESQPQHF. The DNA of the CDR3 is TGTGCCAGCAGGGACAGGGAATCTCAGCCCCAGCATTTT.